The 23 T cell receptor beta chains presented below share a single source sample, sequenced in a study of human T cells and chemical hapten exposure. Each CDR3 protein gets one entry after TCRdb re-called the RACE reads with MiXCR. The sample includes approximately 85,000 distinct CDR3 sequences, about a tenth of them seen just once. Indicated time point: patch test 2, 6 weeks after DPC sensitization. Treatment described: therapeutic diphenylcyclopropenone sensitization with weekly scalp DPC. The input for sequencing was whole blood, taken in connection with sensitization to the hapten diphenylcyclopropenone (DPC). The receptor set was obtained from a woman aged 25-40 years with alopecia areata. Some clones in this sample may be carry-over from other donors' samples.

This clonotype was counted ten times or more. The chain links TRBV28 to TRBJ1-2; no reliable D call. The germline V and J ends were trimmed by 3 bases and 2 bases, with 10 bases remaining between them. Germline V gene data show CDR1 as MDHEN and CDR2 as SYDVKM. There are 14 residues in the CDR3. This chain's CDR3 is CASSFPDENYGYTF. Written as DNA, the CDR3 is TGTGCCAGCAGTTTCCCCGACGAGAACTATGGCTACACCTTC.

This clonotype has only one observation. J is TRBJ2-1 and V is TRBV5-1; D might be TRBD1 (5 bases). V was clipped by 5 bases and J by 5 bases, with 8 bases between them. Germline CDR1 reads SGHRS; CDR2 reads YFSETQ. CDR3 length: 12 residues. The CDR3 DNA sequence: TGCGCCAGCAGGCCCAGGGACAATGAGCAGTTCTTC. Its translation: CASRPRDNEQFF.

This clonotype was detected many times. The chain links TRBV6-6 to TRBJ2-3; D remains unclear. The CDR3 is 11 residues long. V was trimmed by 6 bases and J by 8 bases, leaving 9 bases between them. The germline CDR1 and CDR2 sequences are MNHNY and SVGAGI (reference sequence). The DNA for the CDR3 is TGTGCCAGCAGCCCTACCGGTACGCAGTATTTT. Translation gives CASSPTGTQYF.

This clonotype was seen a handful of times. The gene calls are TRBV14 and TRBJ2-3, with TRBD2 matching 11 bases. Germline CDR1 reads SGHDN; CDR2 reads FVKESK. J lost 3 bases, V lost 0 bases, and 8 bases had no gene match. This CDR3 has 18 residues. As DNA, the CDR3 is TGTGCCAGCAGCCAAGAAGAGGGGACTAGCGGTTGGACAGATACGCAGTATTTT. Protein: CASSQEEGTSGWTDTQYF.

There are many counts of this clonotype. The chain links TRBV12-3 or TRBV12-4 to TRBJ1-1, with D maybe TRBD1 (5 bases). The germline V and J ends were trimmed by 5 bases and 6 bases, with 16 bases remaining between them. The CDR3 totals 14 residues. The CDR3 DNA sequence: TGTGCCAGCAGTCCCGGACTCCGGGGCGCTGAAGCTTTCTTT. It translates to CASSPGLRGAEAFF.

This clonotype was observed a handful of times. The chain has TRBV29-1 and TRBJ1-2; tentatively, D is TRBD1 (5 bases). The CDR3 runs 14 residues. V lost 3 bases and J 8 bases, leaving 19 bases between the germline ends. The V gene's germline CDR1 is SQVTM and CDR2 ANQGSEA. For the CDR3, the DNA is TGCAGCGTTGACAGTCTTGGAGGGGACCTGGGCTACACCTTC. Its protein product is CSVDSLGGDLGYTF.

The rearrangement joins TRBV30 to TRBJ2-1; D call uncertain. Germline V lookup: CDR1 GTSNPN, CDR2 SVGIG (reference sequence). V lost 1 base to trimming and J lost 4 bases, with 2 bases between them. This CDR3 comprises 11 residues. The CDR3 DNA follows: TGTGCCTGGAGTGGATACAATGAGCAGTTCTTC. It codes for CAWSGYNEQFF.

Ten or more counts support this clonotype. The chain uses TRBV6-1 and TRBJ2-3; no clear D gene. Per germline, CDR1 MNHNS and CDR2 SASEGT. CDR3 length: 13 amino acids. The V and J ends lost 6 bases and 6 bases respectively, with 13 bases between them. This CDR3 is CASSETVADTQYF. The DNA of the CDR3 is TGTGCCAGCAGCGAAACAGTGGCGGATACGCAGTATTTT.

This clonotype occurred a few times. The V call is TRBV14, the J call TRBJ1-1; perhaps TRBD1 as D (5 bases). Trimming pared 0 bases from V and 8 bases from J, leaving 19 bases between. This CDR3 contains 16 residues. The germline CDR1 and CDR2 sequences are SGHDN and FVKESK. In DNA form, the CDR3 reads TGTGCCAGCAGCCAAGATAGTGTCAGGGCCGGGCCGGAAGCTTTCTTT. Its protein is CASSQDSVRAGPEAFF.

This clonotype appeared a few times. This chain links TRBV28 with TRBJ1-1; possibly TRBD1 for D (5 bases). The CDR3 spans 13 residues. Germline V gene sequence: CDR1 MDHEN, CDR2 SYDVKM. Trimming removed 6 bases at V and 5 bases at J, with 13 bases between. CDR3: CASSPAGRTEAFF. CDR3 sequence (DNA): TGTGCCAGCAGCCCCGCAGGGCGGACTGAAGCTTTCTTT.

Ten or more counts support this clonotype. The J gene is TRBJ1-5, the V gene TRBV28; 7 bases match TRBD1. The germline gives CDR1 MDHEN, CDR2 SYDVKM. J lost 5 bases, V lost 6 bases, and 4 bases had no gene match. This CDR3 has 13 amino acids. The DNA of the CDR3 is TGTGCCAGCAGGCCCGGGACAGATCAGCCCCAGCATTTT. It specifies CASRPGTDQPQHF.

This clonotype was found many times. The gene calls are TRBV4-3 and TRBJ1-2; no firm D call. This CDR3 is 13 amino acids long. CDR1 is LGHNA and CDR2 is YSLEER in the germline V gene. V was clipped by 1 base and J by 5 bases, with 8 bases between them. The CDR3 bases are TGCGCCAGCAGCCAAGTAGTTCGATATGGCTACACCTTC. Translation: CASSQVVRYGYTF.

This clonotype was counted a few times. J is TRBJ1-4 and V is TRBV7-9; 8 bases are a match to TRBD1. This CDR3 comprises 15 residues. Germline-derived CDR1 and CDR2 are SEHNR and FQNEAQ (reference sequence). V shed 4 bases, J shed 5 bases, and the junction held 6 bases outside the gene matches. CDR3 protein: CASSSPGQENEKLFF. The CDR3 nucleotides read TGTGCCAGCAGCTCGCCGGGACAGGAGAATGAAAAACTGTTTTTT.

V and J are TRBV12-3 or TRBV12-4 and TRBJ1-5; 9 bases align to TRBD1. There are 15 residues in the CDR3. With 5 bases clipped from V and 2 bases from J, the junction kept 4 bases outside the gene matches. This chain's CDR3 is CASSATGGRNQPQHF. The CDR3, as DNA: TGTGCCAGCAGTGCGACAGGGGGTCGCAATCAGCCCCAGCATTTT.

This clonotype appeared many times. The V call is TRBV10-3, the J call TRBJ2-2; D uncertain. This CDR3 spans 12 amino acids. In germline, CDR1 is ENHRY, CDR2 SYGVKD. Trimming took off 4 bases at V and 4 bases at J, with 4 bases between the two ends. This CDR3 is CAISGSTGELFF. DNA for the CDR3: TGTGCCATCAGTGGTAGCACCGGGGAGCTGTTTTTT.

The CDR3: CASRPLQQAGHYGYTF. The CDR3 DNA is TGTGCCAGCAGGCCATTGCAACAGGCAGGGCACTATGGCTACACCTTC. The chain links TRBV5-5 to TRBJ1-2, with D perhaps TRBD1 (5 bases). Trimming pared 5 bases from V and 3 bases from J, leaving 20 bases between. The germline CDR1 and CDR2 sequences are SGHKS and YYEKEE (reference sequence). The length of the CDR3 is 16 residues.

This clonotype was counted ten times or more. The chain employs TRBV3-1 and TRBJ1-1, with unresolved D. Germline assignment: CDR1 LGHDT and CDR2 YNNKEL (reference sequence). The CDR3 runs to 13 residues. Trimming removed 4 bases at V and 2 bases at J, with 8 bases between. For the CDR3, the DNA is TGTGCCAGCAGCCTCAGTACTAACACTGAAGCTTTCTTT. This encodes CASSLSTNTEAFF. Complete variable domain (other parts from reference TRBV3-1 and TRBJ1-1): DTAVSQTPKYLVTQMGNDKSIKCEQNLGHDTMYWYKQDSKKFLKIMFSYNNKELIINETVPNRFSPKSPDKAHLNLHINSLELGDSAVYFCASSLSTNTEAFFGQGTRLTVV.

This clonotype was observed many times. The chain recombines TRBV9 with TRBJ1-1; D gene ambiguous. Deletions cut 7 bases from V and 4 bases from J, with 14 bases between. This CDR3 comprises 13 residues. Germline V gene sequence: CDR1 SGDLS, CDR2 YYNGEE. The CDR3 sequence: CASGGQLGTEAFF. For the CDR3, the DNA is TGTGCCAGCGGCGGCCAGCTCGGCACTGAAGCTTTCTTT.

This clonotype was seen a few times. The rearrangement uses TRBV6-1 and TRBJ2-1; 11 positions match TRBD2. With V trimmed by 6 bases and J by 3 bases, 4 bases remained unmatched. CDR3 length: 15 amino acids. The germline CDR1 and CDR2 sequences are MNHNS and SASEGT. DNA of the CDR3: TGTGCCAGCAGCACCGGGACTAGCGGCTACAATGAGCAGTTCTTC. Translating it yields CASSTGTSGYNEQFF.

Ten or more counts support this clonotype. The chain has TRBV28 and TRBJ2-7; no definite D call. The germline V gene encodes CDR1 MDHEN and CDR2 SYDVKM. This CDR3 has 13 residues. V shed 6 bases and J shed 5 bases, with 14 bases lying between them. The chain's CDR3 is CASSVGSSHEQYF. DNA for the CDR3: TGTGCCAGCAGCGTAGGTAGTAGCCACGAGCAGTACTTC. Full variable domain (remainder filled in from reference TRBV28 and TRBJ2-7): DVKVTQSSRYLVKRTGEKVFLECVQDMDHENMFWYRQDPGLGLRLIYFSYDVKMKEKGDIPEGYSVSREKKERFSLILESASTNQTSMYLCASSVGSSHEQYFGPGTRLTVT.

This clonotype was observed a handful of times. The genes are TRBV7-6 and TRBJ2-7; 12 bases align to TRBD1. Losses at the gene ends were 5 bases for V and 6 bases for J; bases not matched to a gene: 8. Per the germline V gene, CDR1 is SGHVS and CDR2 is FNYEAQ. CDR3 length: 15 amino acids. As DNA, the CDR3 is TGTGCCAGCAGCCCGGCCGGGACAGGGGGCGGCGAGCAGTACTTC. It translates to CASSPAGTGGGEQYF.

The chain is built from TRBV3-1 and TRBJ2-3, with D hard to call. Germline CDR1 LGHDT, CDR2 YNNKEL (reference sequence). V was trimmed by 5 bases and J by 4 bases, leaving 7 bases between them. The CDR3 totals 12 residues. The CDR3 DNA follows: TGTGCCAGCAGCACAGAGGCAGATACGCAGTATTTT. Translated: CASSTEADTQYF.

The genes are TRBV29-1 and TRBJ2-6, with D unresolved. The CDR3 spans 11 residues. Germline loops: CDR1 SQVTM, CDR2 ANQGSEA. The V and J ends lost 3 bases and 3 bases respectively, with 0 bases between them. CDR3 in DNA: TGCAGCGTTGATGGGGCCAACGTCCTGACTTTC. Its translation is CSVDGANVLTF.